These 23 T cell receptor beta chains were sequenced from one sample in a study of cytomegalovirus exposure and HLA in healthy donors. Both 60 Vbeta primers and 13 Jbeta primers went into the PCR. Repertoires were generated with immunoSEQ multiplex PCR, while TCRdb's copy carries only in-frame clones and drops some. The sample lists 100,000 to 150,000 clones, about 73% seen once, with roughly 2% in the top ten. Specimen: PBMCs. The receptors stem from a middle-aged woman in good health and CMV-seropositive.

The chain uses TRBV7-7 and TRBJ2-7; 8 bases line up with TRBD1. The CDR3 spans 13 residues. CDR1 and CDR2 (germline): SSHAT, FNYEAQ (reference sequence). The trim removed 4 bases at V and 5 bases at J, leaving 4 bases unmatched. The CDR3 protein is CASSSDREHEQYF. CDR3 coding DNA: TGTGCCAGCAGCTCGGACAGGGAACACGAGCAGTACTTC.

The chain combines TRBV4-3 with TRBJ2-1; maybe TRBD2 (5 bases). This CDR3 comprises 18 residues. From germline, CDR1 is LGHNA and CDR2 YSLEER. Trimming cost V 3 bases and J 3 bases, with 21 bases left between them. CDR3 nucleotide sequence: TGCGCCAGCAGCCAGCCCTCTCCGATCGGGGAACTCTACAATGAGCAGTTCTTC. This sequence encodes CASSQPSPIGELYNEQFF.

The chain has TRBV18 and TRBJ1-2; possibly TRBD1 for D (6 bases). Germline CDR1 KGHSH, CDR2 LQKENI. The length of the CDR3 is 13 residues. V shed 1 base and J shed 6 bases, with 9 bases lying between them. CDR3 nucleotides: TGTGCCAGCTCACCACGACAGGAGGATGGCTACACCTTC. Translated, it gives CASSPRQEDGYTF. The whole variable domain, remainder taken from reference TRBV18 and TRBJ1-2, is NAGVMQNPRHLVRRRGQEARLRCSPMKGHSHVYWYRQLPEEGLKFMVYLQKENIIDESGMPKERFSAEFPKEGPSILRIQQVVRGDSAAYFCASSPRQEDGYTFGSGTRLTVV.

This clone came up once. The chain recombines TRBV5-1 with TRBJ2-7; D remains unclear. CDR1 is SGHRS and CDR2 is YFSETQ in the germline V gene. The V gene lost 4 bases and the J gene lost 0 bases, with 17 bases spanning the gap. This CDR3 is 16 amino acids long. CDR3 protein: CASSPLGRSTSYEQYF. In DNA form, the CDR3 reads TGCGCCAGCAGCCCTCTGGGCAGGTCTACCTCCTACGAGCAGTACTTC.

The chain is built from TRBV5-6 and TRBJ1-2, with 11 bases matching TRBD1. Germline-derived CDR1 and CDR2 are SGHDT and YYEEEE. This CDR3 is built from 15 residues. The trim removed 4 bases at V and 5 bases at J, leaving 7 bases unmatched. DNA of the CDR3: TGTGCCAGCAGCCACTCGGGACAGGGGGGATATGGCTACACCTTC. Amino acid sequence: CASSHSGQGGYGYTF.

The chain is built from TRBV7-9 and TRBJ2-4; D gene ambiguous. The germline V gene encodes CDR1 SEHNR and CDR2 FQNEAQ (reference sequence). Trimming cost V 8 bases and J 3 bases, with 11 bases left between them. This CDR3 is 13 amino acids long. This CDR3 is CASQVSVKNIQYF. The CDR3 DNA sequence: TGTGCCAGCCAGGTGTCTGTCAAAAACATTCAGTACTTC.

This clone was found a few times. The rearrangement uses TRBV20-1 and TRBJ1-1, with D uncertain. The germline V and J ends were trimmed by 8 bases and 1 base, with 8 bases remaining between them. The length of the CDR3 is 11 residues. Looked up from germline, CDR1 is DFQATT and CDR2 is SNEGSKA (reference sequence). The CDR3 DNA is TGCAGTTGGCCCACGAACACTGAAGCTTTCTTT. This gives the protein CSWPTNTEAFF.

This clone was recorded a few times. This chain joins TRBV4-1 and TRBJ1-2; unclear D gene. Germline V gene data show CDR1 as MGHRA and CDR2 as YSYEKL. Trimming stripped 1 base from V and 2 bases from J, with 11 bases between. This CDR3 has 15 residues. CDR3 amino acids: CASSQGAGINYGYTF. In DNA, the CDR3 is TGCGCCAGCAGCCAAGGGGCAGGAATCAACTATGGCTACACCTTC.

In DNA, the CDR3 is TGTGCCAGCAGCTTGCCAGGGCGAGGTGACTACACCTTC. Amino acid sequence: CASSLPGRGDYTF. The chain uses TRBV5-6 and TRBJ1-2, with a tentative D call TRBD1 (5 bases). The CDR3 covers 13 residues. CDR1 and CDR2 from the germline V gene are SGHDT and YYEEEE. V was cut by 1 base and J by 10 bases, with 14 bases left in between.

The chain couples TRBV27 to TRBJ2-7; D is undetermined. Germline V CDR1 and CDR2: MNHEY, SMNVEV (reference sequence). Trimming shortened V by 6 bases and J by 3 bases, and 12 bases separated the two germline ends. CDR3 length: 13 residues. The CDR3: CASSPFLYYEQYF. The DNA of the CDR3 is TGTGCCAGCAGCCCGTTTCTCTACTACGAGCAGTACTTC.

The chain recombines TRBV19 with TRBJ1-3; D unresolved. Germline CDR1 is LNHDA and CDR2 is SQIVND (reference sequence). This CDR3 is built from 16 residues. V was clipped by 7 bases and J by 0 bases, with 16 bases between them. CDR3 sequence reads: CASTPRGANSGNTIYF. The CDR3 DNA reads TGTGCCAGTACCCCCCGCGGCGCGAACTCTGGAAACACCATATATTTT.

This clone was observed a few times. This chain links TRBV28 with TRBJ1-2, with D uncertain. Germline V CDR1 and CDR2: MDHEN, SYDVKM. The V end was cut by 2 bases, the J end by 1 base, with 8 bases between. The length of the CDR3 is 14 residues. CDR3 protein: CASSLAGSNYGYTF. Written as DNA, the CDR3 is TGTGCCAGCAGTTTAGCGGGCAGTAACTATGGCTACACCTTC.

J is TRBJ1-2 and V is TRBV5-5, with 7 bases matching TRBD1. V dropped 0 bases and J dropped 8; count of bases not matched to a gene: 4. The CDR3 loop spans 13 amino acids. Germline CDR1 is SGHKS and CDR2 is YYEKEE (reference sequence). DNA of the CDR3: TGTGCCAGCAGCTTGGAACAGGGGCACGGCTACACCTTC. It encodes CASSLEQGHGYTF.

The chain joins TRBV6-6 to TRBJ1-5, with 9 bases identical to TRBD1. Germline V gene lookup returns CDR1 MNHNY and CDR2 SVGAGI (reference sequence). The V gene end was trimmed by 6 bases and the J gene end by 4 bases; junction bases not matched to a gene: 7. The CDR3 runs 15 residues. CDR3 bases: TGTGCCAGCAGCTTACAGGGGGCTTCGAATCAGCCCCAGCATTTT. Translation: CASSLQGASNQPQHF.

The sample holds a few counts of this clone. The rearrangement links TRBV6-5 to TRBJ1-2; tentatively, D is TRBD1 (5 bases). Trimming pared 6 bases from V and 7 bases from J, leaving 15 bases between. Germline loops: CDR1 MNHEY, CDR2 SVGAGI. The CDR3 covers 13 residues. CDR3 bases: TGTGCCAGCAGGGCCCAGGGAAGTAGTGGCTACACCTTC. Translating gives CASRAQGSSGYTF.

This rearrangement joins TRBV6-5 to TRBJ1-1; perhaps TRBD1 as D (5 bases). Germline V gene sequence: CDR1 MNHEY, CDR2 SVGAGI. CDR3 size: 15 residues. The V gene lost 0 bases and the J gene lost 6 bases, with 14 bases spanning the gap. The CDR3 sequence is CASSYSFQGLSEAFF. CDR3 in DNA: TGTGCCAGCAGTTACTCGTTTCAGGGATTGTCTGAAGCTTTCTTT.

J is TRBJ1-5 and V is TRBV4-2; the match to TRBD1 covers 9 bases. Germline CDR1 is LGHNA and CDR2 is YNFKEQ. CDR3 length: 17 amino acids. J gave up 1 base and V 0 bases, and 4 bases lay outside the gene matches. CDR3 region: CASSQEGGQGSNQPQHF. CDR3 nucleotide sequence: TGTGCCAGCAGCCAAGAGGGTGGACAGGGGAGCAATCAGCCCCAGCATTTT.

The chain joins TRBV28 to TRBJ2-7, with 10 bases fitting TRBD2. CDR3 size: 16 residues. With 2 bases clipped from V and 5 bases from J, the junction kept 9 bases outside the gene matches. Germline CDR1 is MDHEN and CDR2 is SYDVKM. The CDR3 spells CASSLTSSGSRNEQYF. The CDR3 DNA follows: TGTGCCAGCAGTTTAACCTCTAGCGGGAGCCGGAACGAGCAGTACTTC.

The V gene is TRBV7-2, the J gene TRBJ2-1; 13 bases map to TRBD2. CDR1 and CDR2 (germline): SGHTA, FQGNSA. The CDR3 is made up of 15 amino acids. Losses at the gene ends were 4 bases for V and 7 bases for J; bases not matched to a gene: 4. The CDR3 coding sequence is TGTGCCAGCAGCTCCACTAGCGGGGGGGTAAATGAGCAGTTCTTC. Amino acids: CASSSTSGGVNEQFF.

The table lists this clone with a count of one. The V gene is TRBV7-2, the J gene TRBJ2-3; D may be TRBD2 (5 bases). This CDR3 is 13 amino acids long. Per the germline V gene, CDR1 is SGHTA and CDR2 is FQGNSA. The V gene lost 0 bases and the J gene lost 4 bases, with 5 bases spanning the gap. The CDR3 DNA reads as TGTGCCAGCAGCTTAGCGGGAGCAGATACGCAGTATTTT. Its translation is CASSLAGADTQYF. The complete variable domain, with remaining parts taken from reference TRBV7-2 and TRBJ2-3, reads GAGVSQSPSNKVTEKGKDVELRCDPISGHTALYWYRQSLGQGLEFLIYFQGNSAPDKSGLPSDRFSAERTGGSVSTLTIQRTQQEDSAVYLCASSLAGADTQYFGPGTRLTVL.

The chain couples TRBV27 to TRBJ1-3; weak D call: TRBD1 (5 bases). The germline V gene has CDR1 MNHEY and CDR2 SMNVEV (reference sequence). V was pared by 8 bases and J by 9 bases, with 26 bases between. This CDR3 spans 16 amino acids. The CDR3 sequence: CASEMTLDRNICTIYF. The DNA for the CDR3 is TGTGCCAGCGAAATGACTCTTGACAGAAATATCTGCACCATATATTTT.

This clone has only a few counts. V is TRBV27 and J is TRBJ1-4; TRBD1 is a possible D gene (5 bases). With 7 bases removed from V and 8 bases from J, the gap between germline ends came to 14 bases. The CDR3 is made up of 13 amino acids. CDR1 is MNHEY and CDR2 is SMNVEV in the germline V gene (reference sequence). This CDR3 reads CASTSPGWEKLFF. CDR3 sequence (DNA): TGTGCCAGCACCTCTCCAGGGTGGGAAAAACTGTTTTTT.

The chain uses TRBV14 and TRBJ2-5, with D tentatively TRBD1 (6 bases). Per germline, CDR1 SGHDN and CDR2 FVKESK. V was clipped by 4 bases and J by 2 bases, with 14 bases between them. The CDR3 consists of 15 residues. Here the CDR3 reads CASSRVDRLQETQYF. Here the CDR3 DNA reads TGTGCCAGCAGCCGCGTAGACAGGTTACAAGAGACCCAGTACTTC.